The rows below give T cell receptor beta chains drawn from one sample of a study of control samples from healthy donors and cancer patients. Profiling relied on immunoSEQ multiplex PCR, and the TCRdb table lists in-frame clones only, not all of them. The sample holds hundreds of thousands of clones, around 79% seen once. The specimen was PBMCs. The receptor set was obtained from an older woman with lung cancer. The CDR3 runs from the conserved cysteine through the conserved F or W. D genes are given only for firm matches. Only some rows state a clone size, as once, few, many or a class for expanded clones.

D: -
J: TRBJ1-2
size: -
V: TRBV9
DNA: TGTGCCAGCAGCCCAGCCGGGGGGGGGCAACGCTATGGCTACACCTTC
CDR3: CASSPAGGGQRYGYTF

D: -
J: TRBJ2-3
size: -
V: TRBV9
DNA: TGTGCCAGCAGCGTAGTGGGGGGCACAGATACGCAGTATTTT
CDR3: CASSVVGGTDTQYF

D: TRBD2
J: TRBJ2-1
size: -
V: TRBV10-3
DNA: TGTGCCATCATGGGCGGGAGCTACAATGAGCAGTTCTTC
CDR3: CAIMGGSYNEQFF

D: TRBD2
J: TRBJ2-1
size: -
V: TRBV5-4
DNA: TGTGCCAGCAGCTTGGATGCTAGCGGGAGCTACAATGAGCAGTTCTTC
CDR3: CASSLDASGSYNEQFF

D: -
J: TRBJ2-2
size: -
V: TRBV19
DNA: TGTGCCAGTAGTATCACCGTGGGGGCCGGGGAGCTGTTTTTT
CDR3: CASSITVGAGELFF

D: -
J: TRBJ2-1
size: -
V: TRBV28
DNA: TGTGCCAGCAGTTTATTGGCTGGATCTGGTGAGCAGTTCTTC
CDR3: CASSLLAGSGEQFF

D: TRBD1
J: TRBJ2-3
size: -
V: TRBV28
DNA: TGTGCCAGCAGCTGGGACAGAGCTAGCACAGATACGCAGTATTTT
CDR3: CASSWDRASTDTQYF

D: TRBD2
J: TRBJ2-7
size: -
V: TRBV3-1/TRBV3-2
DNA: TGTGCCAGCAGCCAGGATCCCTCGGGACTAGCGGGGGGGGGTAGCTCCTACGAGCAGTACTTC
CDR3: CASSQDPSGLAGGGSSYEQYF

D: -
J: TRBJ2-3
size: -
V: TRBV28
DNA: TGTGCCAGCAGCCCACCTTGGGATACGCAGTATTTT
CDR3: CASSPPWDTQYF

D: -
J: TRBJ1-5
size: -
V: TRBV5-1
DNA: TGCGCCAGCAGCTTCACCAGGGACAATCAGCCCCAGCATTTT
CDR3: CASSFTRDNQPQHF

D: TRBD1
J: TRBJ1-2
size: once
V: TRBV19
DNA: TGTGCCAGTAGTGGGACACAGGGGGGGAACTATGGCTACACCTTC
CDR3: CASSGTQGGNYGYTF

D: TRBD1
J: TRBJ2-7
size: -
V: TRBV18
DNA: TGTGCCAGCTCGTCGGGGACAGGGGATACGAGGGACGAGCAGTACTTC
CDR3: CASSSGTGDTRDEQYF

D: -
J: TRBJ2-5
size: -
V: TRBV6-5
DNA: TGTGCCAGCAGTTTCTTAGCCCCGCGAGAGACCCAGTACTTC
CDR3: CASSFLAPRETQYF

D: TRBD2
J: TRBJ2-1
size: few
V: TRBV2
DNA: TGTGCCAGCAGTGCGATGGCGGGAGCCCACAATGAGCAGTTCTTC
CDR3: CASSAMAGAHNEQFF

D: TRBD1
J: TRBJ2-3
size: -
V: TRBV5-1
DNA: TGCGCCAGCAGTGAGGGGGCTTGGAGCACAGATACGCAGTATTTT
CDR3: CASSEGAWSTDTQYF

D: TRBD2
J: TRBJ2-2
size: -
V: TRBV5-4
DNA: TGTGCCAGCAGCCCGACTAGCGGGAGAGGGGCGAACACCGGGGAGCTGTTTTTT
CDR3: CASSPTSGRGANTGELFF

D: TRBD1
J: TRBJ1-6
size: -
V: TRBV18
DNA: TGTGCCAGCTCACGGGACAGGGGCGATTCACCCCTCCACTTT
CDR3: CASSRDRGDSPLHF

D: -
J: TRBJ1-1
size: -
V: TRBV10-2
DNA: TGCGCCAGCAGTGAGTCGTTGGGAGAAACTGAAGCTTTCTTT
CDR3: CASSESLGETEAFF

D: TRBD2
J: TRBJ2-3
size: -
V: TRBV2
DNA: TGTGTCAGCAATCGCCCCGGCGGACTAGCTACACAGATACGCAGTTTTTTT
CDR3: CVSNRPGGLATQIRSFF

D: -
J: TRBJ1-3
size: -
V: TRBV6-5
DNA: TGTGCCAGCAGTCCGTCGGGACTCTCTGGAAACACCATATATTTT
CDR3: CASSPSGLSGNTIYF

D: -
J: TRBJ1-1
size: -
V: TRBV7-9
DNA: TGTGCCAGCAGCGATTACGGTGTCGTCACTGAAGCTTTCTTT
CDR3: CASSDYGVVTEAFF

D: -
J: TRBJ2-1
size: -
V: TRBV7-9
DNA: TGTGCCAGCAGCCGATCGGGGTTTACCAACAATGAGCAGTTCTTC
CDR3: CASSRSGFTNNEQFF

D: -
J: TRBJ1-4
size: -
V: TRBV28
DNA: TGTGCCAGCGTACGCTCGATTAATGAAAAACTGTTTTTT
CDR3: CASVRSINEKLFF

D: -
J: TRBJ2-1
size: -
V: TRBV7-3
DNA: TGTGCCAGCAGCTTAAGTCCCCGTTTATCCCGAAATGAGCAGTTCTTC
CDR3: CASSLSPRLSRNEQFF

D: -
J: TRBJ1-2
size: once
V: TRBV28
DNA: TGTGCCAGCATAAGTACAGGGTACGACTATGGCTACACCTTC
CDR3: CASISTGYDYGYTF

D: TRBD1
J: TRBJ2-5
size: -
V: TRBV19
DNA: TGTGCCAGTAGTGCCGGACAGGGCGGCCAAGAGACCCAGTACTTC
CDR3: CASSAGQGGQETQYF

D: -
J: TRBJ1-2
size: -
V: TRBV3-1/TRBV3-2
DNA: TGTGCCAGCAGCCAACAATTAAATGGCTACACCTTC
CDR3: CASSQQLNGYTF

D: -
J: TRBJ1-2
size: -
V: TRBV6-2/TRBV6-3
DNA: TGTGCCAGCAGTTCCTTCGAGGGGGAAGTTACGTATCGCTACACCTTC
CDR3: CASSSFEGEVTYRYTF

D: -
J: TRBJ1-1
size: -
V: TRBV18
DNA: TGTGCCAGCTCACAAAGCCAGGGATATGATAATGAAGCTTTCTTT
CDR3: CASSQSQGYDNEAFF

D: TRBD1
J: TRBJ2-3
size: -
V: TRBV9
DNA: TGTGCCAGCAGCGTAGCTCCGGACAGGGGAACAGATACGCAGTATTTT
CDR3: CASSVAPDRGTDTQYF

D: -
J: TRBJ1-5
size: -
V: TRBV6-5
DNA: TGTGCCAGCCGGGCCTATAGCAATCAGCCCCAGCATTTT
CDR3: CASRAYSNQPQHF

D: -
J: TRBJ2-1
size: -
V: TRBV11-3
DNA: TGTGCCAGCAGCTTAGAGTCAGGGCAGCAGTTCTTC
CDR3: CASSLESGQQFF

D: -
J: TRBJ2-7
size: -
V: TRBV18
DNA: TGTGCCAGCTCACCCTTCGACAGCTACGAGCAGTACTTC
CDR3: CASSPFDSYEQYF

D: -
J: TRBJ2-7
size: few
V: TRBV12-3/TRBV12-4
DNA: TGTGCCAGCAGTTTAAGGAGCTCCTACGAGCAGTACTTC
CDR3: CASSLRSSYEQYF

D: -
J: TRBJ1-5
size: -
V: TRBV21-1
DNA: TGTGCCAGCAGCAAAGTTCGGCCTAGCAATCAGCCCCAGCATTTT
CDR3: CASSKVRPSNQPQHF

D: TRBD1
J: TRBJ1-5
size: -
V: TRBV5-6
DNA: TGTGCCAGCAGCGTGGACAGGGGATATCAGCCCCAGCATTTT
CDR3: CASSVDRGYQPQHF

D: TRBD1
J: TRBJ1-6
size: -
V: TRBV7-2
DNA: TGTGCCAGCAGCCTCGGACAGGGTCGCTCACCCCTCCACTTT
CDR3: CASSLGQGRSPLHF

D: TRBD2
J: TRBJ2-3
size: -
V: TRBV5-4
DNA: TGTGCCAGCCTGAGCGGGAGTGGTAAAGATACGCAGTATTTT
CDR3: CASLSGSGKDTQYF

D: -
J: TRBJ2-7
size: -
V: TRBV7-3
DNA: TGTGCCAGCAGCTTAACTGCGGCCTCTCCTCACGAGCAGTACTTC
CDR3: CASSLTAASPHEQYF

D: -
J: TRBJ2-5
size: few
V: TRBV5-1
DNA: TGCGCCAGCAGCTCCGGGCCGCGCAGGGAGACCCAGTACTTC
CDR3: CASSSGPRRETQYF

D: -
J: TRBJ2-1
size: few
V: TRBV5-1
DNA: TGCGCCAGCAGCTTGACAGGGACTCTCAATGAGCAGTTCTTC
CDR3: CASSLTGTLNEQFF

D: TRBD2
J: TRBJ2-3
size: few
V: TRBV19
DNA: TGTGCCAGTAGTAAGGGACTAGCGGCCTCGCGCACGCAGTATTTT
CDR3: CASSKGLAASRTQYF

D: -
J: TRBJ2-3
size: -
V: TRBV5-6
DNA: TGTGCCAGCAGCCCTCGGGTCGGAGATACGCAGTATTTT
CDR3: CASSPRVGDTQYF

D: -
J: TRBJ2-3
size: -
V: TRBV11-3
DNA: TGTGCCAGCAGCTTAGAAGGAGATACGCAGTATTTT
CDR3: CASSLEGDTQYF